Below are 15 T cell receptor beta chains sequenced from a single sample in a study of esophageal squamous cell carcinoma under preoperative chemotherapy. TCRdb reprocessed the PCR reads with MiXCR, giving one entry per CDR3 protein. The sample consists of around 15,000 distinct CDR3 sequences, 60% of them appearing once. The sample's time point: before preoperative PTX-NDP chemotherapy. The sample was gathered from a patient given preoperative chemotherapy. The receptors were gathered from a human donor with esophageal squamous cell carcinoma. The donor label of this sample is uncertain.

CDR3 in amino acids: CASSEASSGSYEQYF. CDR3 bases: TGTGCCAGCAGTGAAGCCTCTAGCGGGAGCTACGAGCAGTACTTC. The genes are TRBV6-1 and TRBJ2-1, with 10 bases identical to TRBD2. The J call may be incorrect, as the DNA end agrees better with TRBJ2-7. From germline, CDR1 is MNHNS and CDR2 SASEGT. The CDR3 covers 15 residues.

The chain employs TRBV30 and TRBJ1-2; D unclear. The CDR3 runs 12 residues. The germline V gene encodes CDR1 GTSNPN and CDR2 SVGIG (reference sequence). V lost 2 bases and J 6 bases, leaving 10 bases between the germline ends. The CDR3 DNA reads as TGTGCCTGGAGTTGGGAGGTGGATGGCTACACCTTC. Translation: CAWSWEVDGYTF. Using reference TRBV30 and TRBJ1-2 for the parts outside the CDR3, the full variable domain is SQTIHQWPATLVQPVGSPLSLECTVEGTSNPNLYWYRQAAGRGLQLLFYSVGIGQISSEVPQNLSASRPQDRQFILSSKKLLLSDSGFYLCAWSWEVDGYTFGSGTRLTVV.

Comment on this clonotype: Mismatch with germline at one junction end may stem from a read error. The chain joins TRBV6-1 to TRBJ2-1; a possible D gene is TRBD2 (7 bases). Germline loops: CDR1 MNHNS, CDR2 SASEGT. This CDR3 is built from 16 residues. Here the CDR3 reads CASSVKGGCGENTQYF. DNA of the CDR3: TGTGCCAGCAGTGTCAAGGGGGGGTGCGGCGAAAATACGCAGTATTTC.

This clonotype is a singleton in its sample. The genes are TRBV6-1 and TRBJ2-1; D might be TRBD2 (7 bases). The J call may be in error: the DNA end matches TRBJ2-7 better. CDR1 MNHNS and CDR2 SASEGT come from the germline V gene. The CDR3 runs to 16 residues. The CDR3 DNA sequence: TGTGCCAGCAGTCGCAAGGGGGGGGGCGCCAAAAATATGCAGTACTTC. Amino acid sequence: CASSRKGGGAKNMQYF.

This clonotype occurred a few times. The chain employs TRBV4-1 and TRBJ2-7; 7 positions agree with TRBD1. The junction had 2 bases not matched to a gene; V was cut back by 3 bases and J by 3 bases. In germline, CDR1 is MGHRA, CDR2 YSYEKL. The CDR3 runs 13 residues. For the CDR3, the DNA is TGCGCCAGCAGCCACGGGACAGACTACGAGCAGTACTTC. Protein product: CASSHGTDYEQYF.

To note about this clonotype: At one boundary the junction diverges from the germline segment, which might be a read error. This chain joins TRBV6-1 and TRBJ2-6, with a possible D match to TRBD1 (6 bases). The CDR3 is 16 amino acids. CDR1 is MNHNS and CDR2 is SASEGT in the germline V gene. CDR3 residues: CASSELDSSGAYVQSF. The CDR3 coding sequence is TGTGCCAGCAGTGAACTGGACAGCTCTGGGGCCTACGTCCAGTCTTTC.

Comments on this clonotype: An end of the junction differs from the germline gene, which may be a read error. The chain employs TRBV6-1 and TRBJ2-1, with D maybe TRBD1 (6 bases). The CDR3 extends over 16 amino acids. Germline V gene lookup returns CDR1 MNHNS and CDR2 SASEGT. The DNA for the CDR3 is TGTGCCAGCAGTCAATCTGCGTGTCTGGGGGCAGATGCGCAGTTTTTT. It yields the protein CASSQSACLGADAQFF.

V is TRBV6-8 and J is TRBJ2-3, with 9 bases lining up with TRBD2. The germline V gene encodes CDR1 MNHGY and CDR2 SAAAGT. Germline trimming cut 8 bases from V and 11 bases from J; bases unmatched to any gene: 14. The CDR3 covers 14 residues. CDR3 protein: CASAGGGATDMQYF. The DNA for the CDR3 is TGTGCCAGCGCGGGGGGGGGAGCCACAGACATGCAGTATTTT.

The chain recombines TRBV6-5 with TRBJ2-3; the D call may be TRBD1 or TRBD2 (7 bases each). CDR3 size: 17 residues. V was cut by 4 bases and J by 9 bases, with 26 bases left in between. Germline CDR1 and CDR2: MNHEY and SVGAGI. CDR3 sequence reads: CASSCARGGAGQDTQYF. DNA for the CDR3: TGTGCCAGCAGTTGTGCCAGGGGGGGGGCAGGGCAAGACACGCAGTATTTT.

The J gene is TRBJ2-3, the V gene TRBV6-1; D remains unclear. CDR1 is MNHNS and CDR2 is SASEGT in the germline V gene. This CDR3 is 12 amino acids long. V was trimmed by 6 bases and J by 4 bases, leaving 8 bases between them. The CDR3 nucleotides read TGTGCCAGCAGCCCTACCCCAGATACGCAGTATTTT. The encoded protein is CASSPTPDTQYF.

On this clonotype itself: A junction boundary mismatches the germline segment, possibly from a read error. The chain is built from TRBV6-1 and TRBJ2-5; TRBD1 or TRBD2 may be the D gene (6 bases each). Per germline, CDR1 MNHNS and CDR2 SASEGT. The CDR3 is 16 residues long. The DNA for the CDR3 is TGTGCCAGCAGGCGGAACGGGGGCCGCGGCCAAGAGACGCAGTATTTC. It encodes CASRRNGGRGQETQYF.

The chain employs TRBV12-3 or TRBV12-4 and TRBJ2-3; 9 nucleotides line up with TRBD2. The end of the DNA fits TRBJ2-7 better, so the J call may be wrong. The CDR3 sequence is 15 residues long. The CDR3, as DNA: TGTGCCAGCAGGTTGACTGGCGGGAGGGCTGTAGAGCAGTACTTC. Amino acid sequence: CASRLTGGRAVEQYF.

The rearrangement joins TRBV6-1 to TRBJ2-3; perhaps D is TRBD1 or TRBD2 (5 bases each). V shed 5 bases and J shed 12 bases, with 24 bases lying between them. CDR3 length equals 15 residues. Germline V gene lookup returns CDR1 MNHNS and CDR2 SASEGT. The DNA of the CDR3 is TGTGCCAGCAGTCCGGGGCTGGCGGCCGAAGACACTCAGTATTTT. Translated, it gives CASSPGLAAEDTQYF.

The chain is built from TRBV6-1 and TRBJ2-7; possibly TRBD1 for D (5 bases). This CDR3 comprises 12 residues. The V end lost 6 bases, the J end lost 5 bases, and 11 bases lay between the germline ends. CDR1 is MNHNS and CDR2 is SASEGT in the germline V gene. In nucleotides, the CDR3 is TGTGCCAGCAGCCACAGGTTCCACGAGCAGTACTTC. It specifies CASSHRFHEQYF.

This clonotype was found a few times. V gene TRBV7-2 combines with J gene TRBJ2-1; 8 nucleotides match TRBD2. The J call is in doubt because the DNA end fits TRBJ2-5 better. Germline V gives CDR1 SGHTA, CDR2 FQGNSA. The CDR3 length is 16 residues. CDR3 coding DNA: TGTGCCAGCAGCCTAATGCGGTTAGCGGGAATAGAGACCCAGTACTTC. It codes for CASSLMRLAGIETQYF.